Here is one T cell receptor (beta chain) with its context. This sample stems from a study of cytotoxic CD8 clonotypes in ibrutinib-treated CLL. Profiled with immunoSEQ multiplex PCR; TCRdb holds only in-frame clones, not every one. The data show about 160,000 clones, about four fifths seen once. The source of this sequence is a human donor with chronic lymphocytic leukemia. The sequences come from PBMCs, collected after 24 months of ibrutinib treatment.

In DNA form, the CDR3 reads TGTGCCAGCAGCTTGGATTTACAGGGGGCCTATGGCTACACCTTC. It specifies CASSLDLQGAYGYTF. The chain is built from TRBV5-6 and TRBJ1-2; TRBD1 matches 9 bases. Germline values: CDR1 SGHDT, CDR2 YYEEEE. Losses at the gene ends were 0 bases for V and 4 bases for J; bases not matched to a gene: 4. This CDR3 is built from 15 residues.